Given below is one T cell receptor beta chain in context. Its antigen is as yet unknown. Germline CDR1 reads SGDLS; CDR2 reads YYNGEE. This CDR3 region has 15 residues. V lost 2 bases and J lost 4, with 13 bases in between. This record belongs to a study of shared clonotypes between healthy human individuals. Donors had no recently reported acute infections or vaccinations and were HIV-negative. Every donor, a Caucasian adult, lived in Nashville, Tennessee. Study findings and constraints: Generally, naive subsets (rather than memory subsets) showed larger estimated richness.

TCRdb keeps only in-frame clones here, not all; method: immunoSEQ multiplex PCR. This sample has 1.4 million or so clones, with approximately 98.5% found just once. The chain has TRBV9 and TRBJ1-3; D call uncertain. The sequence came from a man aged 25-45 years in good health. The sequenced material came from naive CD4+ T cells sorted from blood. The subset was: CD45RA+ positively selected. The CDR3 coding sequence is TGTGCCAGCAGCGTCCGAGTGGAGTCAGGAAACACCATATATTTT. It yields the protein CASSVRVESGNTIYF.